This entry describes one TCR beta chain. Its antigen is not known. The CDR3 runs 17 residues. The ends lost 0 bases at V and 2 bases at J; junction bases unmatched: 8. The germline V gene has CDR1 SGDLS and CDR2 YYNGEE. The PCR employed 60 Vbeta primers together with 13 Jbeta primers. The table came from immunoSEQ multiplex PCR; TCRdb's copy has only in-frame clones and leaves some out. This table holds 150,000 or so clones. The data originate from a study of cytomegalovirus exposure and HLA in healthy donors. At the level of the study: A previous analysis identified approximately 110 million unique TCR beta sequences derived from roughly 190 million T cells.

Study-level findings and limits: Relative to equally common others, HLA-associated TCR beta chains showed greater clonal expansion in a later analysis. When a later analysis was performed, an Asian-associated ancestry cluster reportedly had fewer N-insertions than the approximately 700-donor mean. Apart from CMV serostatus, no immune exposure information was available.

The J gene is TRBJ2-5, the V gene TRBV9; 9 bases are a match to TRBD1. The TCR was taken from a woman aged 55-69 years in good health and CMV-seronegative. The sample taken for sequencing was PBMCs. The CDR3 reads CASSVEGGTGPQETQYF. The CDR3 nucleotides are TGTGCCAGCAGCGTAGAGGGAGGGACAGGGCCTCAAGAGACCCAGTACTTC.